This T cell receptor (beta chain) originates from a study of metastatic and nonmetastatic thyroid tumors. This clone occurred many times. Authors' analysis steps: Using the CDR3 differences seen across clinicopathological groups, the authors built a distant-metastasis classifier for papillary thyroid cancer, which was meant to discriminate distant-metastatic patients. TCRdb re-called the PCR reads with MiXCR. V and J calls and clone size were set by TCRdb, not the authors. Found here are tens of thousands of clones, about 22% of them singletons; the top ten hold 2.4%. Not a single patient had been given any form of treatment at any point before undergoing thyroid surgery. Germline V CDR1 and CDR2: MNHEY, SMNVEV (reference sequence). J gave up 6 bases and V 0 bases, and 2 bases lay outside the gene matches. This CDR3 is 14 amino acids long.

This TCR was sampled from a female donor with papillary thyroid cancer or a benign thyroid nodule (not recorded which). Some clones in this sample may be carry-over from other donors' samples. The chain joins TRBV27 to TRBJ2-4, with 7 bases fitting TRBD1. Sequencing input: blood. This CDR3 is CASSLSGQRNIQYF. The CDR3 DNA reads TGTGCCAGCAGTTTATCGGGACAGAGAAACATTCAGTACTTC.